Listed below are T cell receptor beta chains from one sample, sequenced in a study of blood T cell repertoires in COVID-19. Sequenced by immunoSEQ multiplex PCR; TCRdb stores in-frame clones only, minus some. Seen here are approximately 150,000 clones, about 80% observed once, and the top ten hold 3% to 4.5%. The sequenced sample was peripheral blood. The receptor source for this set is an older man who had recovered from COVID-19. Each CDR3 is given with its conserved first and last residue. The order of the fields is V gene, D gene, clone size, J gene, CDR3 DNA, CDR3 protein. D genes are given only for firm matches. Clone size is not always given. Where it is, it says once, few, many or a class for expanded clones.

v_call: TRBV5-5; d_call: TRBD1; clone_size: -; j_call: TRBJ2-2; cdr3_nt: TGTGCCAGCAGCCTGAGGGACAGGCTGGCCGGGGAGCTGTTTTTT; cdr3_aa: CASSLRDRLAGELFF
v_call: TRBV19; d_call: -; clone_size: -; j_call: TRBJ2-7; cdr3_nt: TGTGCCAGTAAAGGGGCTGTCTACGAGCAGTACTTC; cdr3_aa: CASKGAVYEQYF
v_call: TRBV11-2; d_call: -; clone_size: once; j_call: TRBJ1-1; cdr3_nt: TGTGCCAGCAGCGATAGGAGGGCGAACACTGAAGCTTTCTTT; cdr3_aa: CASSDRRANTEAFF
v_call: TRBV20-1; d_call: TRBD2; clone_size: -; j_call: TRBJ2-5; cdr3_nt: TGCAGTGCTGGTGGACTAGCGGGAGAGGAGGAGACCCAGTACTTC; cdr3_aa: CSAGGLAGEEETQYF
v_call: TRBV5-1; d_call: -; clone_size: -; j_call: TRBJ2-1; cdr3_nt: TGCGCCAGCAGCTTGTCGGCGGACTACAATGAGCAGTTCTTC; cdr3_aa: CASSLSADYNEQFF
v_call: TRBV9; d_call: -; clone_size: -; j_call: TRBJ1-6; cdr3_nt: TGTGCCAGCAGCGTAGAGGCGGCCTTTAATTCACCCCTCCACTTT; cdr3_aa: CASSVEAAFNSPLHF
v_call: TRBV5-1; d_call: TRBD2; clone_size: -; j_call: TRBJ2-5; cdr3_nt: TGCGCCAGCAGCTTGGCCAGGAATAGCGGGAGAGAGACCCAGTACTTC; cdr3_aa: CASSLARNSGRETQYF
v_call: TRBV3-1/TRBV3-2; d_call: TRBD1; clone_size: -; j_call: TRBJ1-5; cdr3_nt: TGTGCCAGCAGCCAATCGACAGGGGTTAGCAATCAGCCCCAGCATTTT; cdr3_aa: CASSQSTGVSNQPQHF
v_call: TRBV12-3/TRBV12-4; d_call: -; clone_size: once; j_call: TRBJ1-5; cdr3_nt: TGTGCCAGCAGTCATCAGCGTCAGCCCCAGCATTTT; cdr3_aa: CASSHQRQPQHF
v_call: TRBV11-3; d_call: TRBD2; clone_size: -; j_call: TRBJ2-1; cdr3_nt: TGTGCCAGCAGCTTAGGGGTGCGGGGGGGCGGTGAGCAGTTCTTC; cdr3_aa: CASSLGVRGGGEQFF
v_call: TRBV5-1; d_call: -; clone_size: -; j_call: TRBJ2-5; cdr3_nt: TGCGCCAGCAGCTTAACAGGGAGCGCTTCGGAGGAGACCCAGTACTTC; cdr3_aa: CASSLTGSASEETQYF
v_call: TRBV30; d_call: -; clone_size: -; j_call: TRBJ2-1; cdr3_nt: TGTGCCTGGAGTGAGGACAGAGGATACAATGAGCAGTTCTTC; cdr3_aa: CAWSEDRGYNEQFF
v_call: TRBV7-2; d_call: TRBD1; clone_size: -; j_call: TRBJ2-7; cdr3_nt: TGTGCCAGCAGCACAGGACAGGGAACGAGCGAGCAGTACTTC; cdr3_aa: CASSTGQGTSEQYF
v_call: TRBV18; d_call: TRBD1; clone_size: once; j_call: TRBJ2-7; cdr3_nt: TGTGCCAGCTCAGCGCAAACCGGGACAGCAACCTACGAGCAGTACTTC; cdr3_aa: CASSAQTGTATYEQYF
v_call: TRBV5-1; d_call: -; clone_size: -; j_call: TRBJ2-5; cdr3_nt: TGCGCCAGCAGCCCCATTCGCGAGTCCGGGTACCAAGAGACCCAGTACTTC; cdr3_aa: CASSPIRESGYQETQYF
v_call: TRBV30; d_call: -; clone_size: -; j_call: TRBJ2-7; cdr3_nt: TGTGCCTGTGACAGTGGGGCCTACGAGCAGTACTTC; cdr3_aa: CACDSGAYEQYF
v_call: TRBV2; d_call: TRBD1; clone_size: -; j_call: TRBJ2-2; cdr3_nt: TGTGCCAGCAGGGGGGACAGGGGGATAGTGAGCACCGGGGAGCTGTTTTTT; cdr3_aa: CASRGDRGIVSTGELFF
v_call: TRBV2; d_call: -; clone_size: -; j_call: TRBJ2-7; cdr3_nt: TGTGCCAGCAGTGAAGCGAGCAGGCGAACCTACGAGCAGTACTTC; cdr3_aa: CASSEASRRTYEQYF
v_call: TRBV7-2; d_call: -; clone_size: few; j_call: TRBJ1-2; cdr3_nt: TGTGCCAGCACCCCAGCGGGGGCGCCATCCCGGGCCTATGGCTACACCTTC; cdr3_aa: CASTPAGAPSRAYGYTF
v_call: TRBV15; d_call: -; clone_size: -; j_call: TRBJ2-7; cdr3_nt: TGTGCCACCAGCAGAGATCAGGCCTTCGTAAACTACGAGCAGTACTTC; cdr3_aa: CATSRDQAFVNYEQYF
v_call: TRBV6-6; d_call: -; clone_size: -; j_call: TRBJ2-3; cdr3_nt: TGTGCCAGCAGTTACCACACAGATACGCAGTATTTT; cdr3_aa: CASSYHTDTQYF
v_call: TRBV7-2; d_call: TRBD1; clone_size: -; j_call: TRBJ2-7; cdr3_nt: TGTGCCAGCAGCTTGGGACAGGGGATTACCTACGAGCAGTACTTC; cdr3_aa: CASSLGQGITYEQYF